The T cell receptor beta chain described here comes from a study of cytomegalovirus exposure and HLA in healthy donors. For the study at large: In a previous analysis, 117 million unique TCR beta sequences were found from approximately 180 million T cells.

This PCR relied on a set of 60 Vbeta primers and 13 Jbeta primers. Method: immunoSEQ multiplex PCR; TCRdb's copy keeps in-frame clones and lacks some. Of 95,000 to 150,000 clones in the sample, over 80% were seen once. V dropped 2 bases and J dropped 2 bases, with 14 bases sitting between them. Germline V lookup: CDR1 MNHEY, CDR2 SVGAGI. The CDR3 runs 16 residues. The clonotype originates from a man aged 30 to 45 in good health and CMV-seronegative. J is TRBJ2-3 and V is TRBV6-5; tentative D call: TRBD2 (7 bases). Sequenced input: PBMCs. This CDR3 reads CASSYHGGRDTDTQYF. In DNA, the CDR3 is TGTGCCAGCAGTTACCACGGGGGGCGGGACACAGATACGCAGTATTTT.